In this sample, the clone carrying this T cell receptor (beta chain) turned up a few times. The antigen remains undetermined. A J-beta primer mix and a sample-barcoded 5' primer were used in a second PCR of about 7 to 12 cycles. Each of the cDNA molecules was tagged by a template-switch adaptor with 12 random nucleotides. Each sample provided no less than 2.5 million CDR3-containing paired-end reads. TCRdb processed the 5' RACE reads anew with MiXCR; each CDR3 protein has one entry. The data show roughly 800,000 distinct CDR3 sequences, with 20% to 25% seen just once and around 3.6% held by the top ten. This sample is drawn from a study of blood T cells in healthy people across ages. Trimming removed 3 bases from V and 8 bases from J, with 15 bases in between. This CDR3 comprises 14 residues. From germline, CDR1 is SGHRS and CDR2 YFSETQ. Points from the study as a whole: More naive CD4+ cells and higher diversity marked long-lived donors relative to aged donors.

The same sample was also used in a study of T cells of mothers and their children.

The sample was blood. The TCR originated in a boy aged 5 to 17 in good health. The chain uses TRBV5-1 and TRBJ2-4, with a weak D call TRBD1 (6 bases). This CDR3 reads CASSWADRQDIQYF. The DNA for the CDR3 is TGCGCCAGCAGCTGGGCAGACAGGCAGGACATTCAGTACTTC.